These T cell receptor beta chains were read from a single sample in a study of cytomegalovirus exposure and HLA in healthy donors. The repertoire was sequenced with immunoSEQ multiplex PCR; TCRdb's copy has only in-frame clones and lacks some. Among about 150,000 clones listed, 60% to 85% were seen once. Sequencing was carried out using PBMCs. These receptors all come from a woman aged 25 to 39 in good health and CMV-seronegative. Both conserved end residues are part of each CDR3. Each record gives: clone size, J gene, D gene, V gene, CDR3 protein, CDR3 DNA. A D gene is named only where the DNA matches it firmly. Clone size, where shown, is once, few, many, or a class for clones that have expanded.

clone_size: few
j_call: TRBJ2-2
d_call: TRBD1
v_call: TRBV27
cdr3_aa: CASSWTGDTGELFF
cdr3_nt: TGTGCCAGCAGTTGGACAGGGGACACCGGGGAGCTGTTTTTT

clone_size: NA
j_call: TRBJ1-4
d_call: NA
v_call: TRBV19
cdr3_aa: CASSSVGSGEEKLFF
cdr3_nt: TGTGCCAGTAGTAGTGTTGGGAGTGGTGAAGAAAAACTGTTTTTT

clone_size: NA
j_call: TRBJ1-3
d_call: NA
v_call: TRBV7-2
cdr3_aa: CASSPGTVISGNTIYF
cdr3_nt: TGTGCCAGCAGCCCCGGAACAGTCATCTCTGGAAACACCATATATTTT

clone_size: few
j_call: TRBJ1-3
d_call: NA
v_call: TRBV14
cdr3_aa: CASGERNTIYF
cdr3_nt: TGTGCCAGTGGGGAGAGAAACACCATATATTTT

clone_size: NA
j_call: TRBJ1-1
d_call: TRBD1
v_call: TRBV2
cdr3_aa: CASTETGLRNTEAFF
cdr3_nt: TGTGCCAGCACGGAGACAGGGCTTAGGAACACTGAAGCTTTCTTT

clone_size: once
j_call: TRBJ1-1
d_call: NA
v_call: TRBV7-3
cdr3_aa: CASSLSRTNTEAFF
cdr3_nt: TGTGCCAGCAGCTTATCCAGAACGAACACTGAAGCTTTCTTT

clone_size: NA
j_call: TRBJ1-2
d_call: TRBD1
v_call: TRBV5-6
cdr3_aa: CASSALGTGGRLGYTF
cdr3_nt: TGTGCCAGCAGCGCCCTCGGGACAGGGGGCCGCCTGGGCTACACCTTC

clone_size: NA
j_call: TRBJ2-7
d_call: TRBD1
v_call: TRBV18
cdr3_aa: CASSRDSSSYEQYF
cdr3_nt: TGTGCCAGCTCTAGGGACAGTTCCTCCTACGAGCAGTACTTC

clone_size: few
j_call: TRBJ1-6
d_call: NA
v_call: TRBV9
cdr3_aa: CASSADSPYNSPLHF
cdr3_nt: TGTGCCAGCAGTGCCGACAGCCCCTATAATTCACCCCTCCACTTT

clone_size: NA
j_call: TRBJ2-6
d_call: TRBD1
v_call: TRBV15
cdr3_aa: CATTPGQGSSGANVLTF
cdr3_nt: TGTGCCACCACGCCGGGACAGGGGAGCTCTGGGGCCAACGTCCTGACTTTC

clone_size: NA
j_call: TRBJ1-1
d_call: TRBD1
v_call: TRBV5-8
cdr3_aa: CASGPRGKDTEAFF
cdr3_nt: TGTGCCAGCGGTCCCAGGGGGAAGGACACTGAAGCTTTCTTT

clone_size: NA
j_call: TRBJ2-2
d_call: NA
v_call: TRBV9
cdr3_aa: CASSVASAAGELFF
cdr3_nt: TGTGCCAGCAGCGTAGCCAGCGCGGCCGGGGAGCTGTTTTTT

clone_size: NA
j_call: TRBJ1-4
d_call: NA
v_call: TRBV9
cdr3_aa: CASSSRPSPGEKLFF
cdr3_nt: TGTGCCAGCAGCTCCCGTCCCTCCCCGGGGGAAAAACTGTTTTTT

clone_size: few
j_call: TRBJ2-3
d_call: TRBD2
v_call: TRBV19
cdr3_aa: CASTAGGTDTQYF
cdr3_nt: TGTGCCAGTACGGCGGGGGGCACAGATACGCAGTATTTT

clone_size: NA
j_call: TRBJ2-3
d_call: TRBD2
v_call: TRBV18
cdr3_aa: CASSPPGTSPTDTQYF
cdr3_nt: TGTGCCAGCTCACCACCCGGGACTAGTCCTACAGATACGCAGTATTTT

clone_size: few
j_call: TRBJ1-5
d_call: NA
v_call: TRBV7-2
cdr3_aa: CASSPPRRGARGNQPQHF
cdr3_nt: TGTGCCAGCAGCCCCCCTAGGCGGGGGGCGCGGGGCAATCAGCCCCAGCATTTT

clone_size: NA
j_call: TRBJ1-2
d_call: NA
v_call: TRBV6-1
cdr3_aa: CASRSVGYTF
cdr3_nt: TGTGCCAGCAGGTCAGTTGGCTACACCTTC

clone_size: NA
j_call: TRBJ2-3
d_call: TRBD2
v_call: TRBV18
cdr3_aa: CASWTSGGDRATDTQYF
cdr3_nt: TGTGCCAGCTGGACTAGCGGGGGGGATAGAGCCACAGATACGCAGTATTTT